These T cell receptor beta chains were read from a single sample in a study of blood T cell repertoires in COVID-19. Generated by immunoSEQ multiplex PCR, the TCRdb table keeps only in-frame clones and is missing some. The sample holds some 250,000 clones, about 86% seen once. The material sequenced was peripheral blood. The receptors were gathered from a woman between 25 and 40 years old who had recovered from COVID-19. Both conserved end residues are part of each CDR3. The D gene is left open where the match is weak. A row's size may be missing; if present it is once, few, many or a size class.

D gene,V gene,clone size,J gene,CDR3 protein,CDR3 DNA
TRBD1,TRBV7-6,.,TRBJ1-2,CASSSTGERGYTF,TGTGCCAGCAGCTCGACAGGGGAGAGAGGCTACACCTTC
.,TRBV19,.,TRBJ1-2,CASNPTVYYGYTF,TGTGCCAGTAATCCGACAGTATACTATGGCTACACCTTC
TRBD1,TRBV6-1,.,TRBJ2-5,CASSERSGTGEETQYF,TGTGCCAGCAGTGAACGTAGCGGGACAGGGGAAGAGACCCAGTACTTC
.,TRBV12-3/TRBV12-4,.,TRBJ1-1,CASRDGGTEAFF,TGTGCCAGCAGAGACGGGGGCACTGAAGCTTTCTTT
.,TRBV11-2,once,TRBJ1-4,CASSLVANEKLFF,TGTGCCAGCAGCTTAGTGGCAAATGAAAAACTGTTTTTT
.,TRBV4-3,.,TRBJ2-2,CASSQRMQGTGELFF,TGCGCCAGCAGCCAACGTATGCAGGGCACCGGGGAGCTGTTTTTT
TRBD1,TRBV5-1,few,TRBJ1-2,CASSLQGADGYTF,TGCGCCAGCAGCTTGCAGGGGGCGGATGGCTACACCTTC
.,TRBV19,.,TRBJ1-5,CASRARGGNHQPQHF,TGTGCCAGTAGAGCCAGGGGAGGGAACCATCAGCCCCAGCATTTT
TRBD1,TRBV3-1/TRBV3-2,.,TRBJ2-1,CAVRGGANEQFF,TGTGCCGTACGAGGGGGCGCGAATGAGCAGTTCTTC
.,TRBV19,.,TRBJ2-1,CASSISNEQFF,TGTGCCAGTAGTATTTCAAATGAGCAGTTCTTC
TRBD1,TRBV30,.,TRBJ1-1,CAWTPGGTEAFF,TGTGCCTGGACACCAGGGGGGACTGAAGCTTTCTTT
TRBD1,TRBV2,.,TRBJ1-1,CASSKRTGLNTEAFF,TGTGCCAGCAGTAAAAGGACAGGGCTGAACACTGAAGCTTTCTTT
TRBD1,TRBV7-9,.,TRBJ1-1,CASSPPVGQGHTEAFF,TGTGCCAGCAGCCCACCGGTGGGACAGGGACACACTGAAGCTTTCTTT
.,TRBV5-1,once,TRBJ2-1,CASSPVGGGDEQFF,TGCGCCAGCAGCCCTGTAGGTGGAGGGGATGAGCAGTTCTTC
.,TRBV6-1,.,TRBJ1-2,CASSETGHYGYTF,TGTGCCAGCAGTGAGACAGGCCACTATGGCTACACCTTC
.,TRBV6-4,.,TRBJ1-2,CASSVDRNYGYTF,TGTGCCAGCAGTGTCGACAGGAACTATGGCTACACCTTC